This T cell receptor beta chain stems from a study of cytomegalovirus exposure and HLA in healthy donors. The CDR3 is made up of 13 amino acids. The V end was cut by 6 bases, the J end by 2 bases, with 10 bases between. CDR1 and CDR2 (germline): SNHLY, FYNNEI. This clone was seen only a few times. The PCR employed 60 Vbeta primers together with 13 Jbeta primers. Here immunoSEQ multiplex PCR was the method, and the copy in TCRdb shows in-frame clones only, minus some. In the table there are some 70,000 clones, around 66% of which are singletons. The chain employs TRBV2 and TRBJ1-1, with D maybe TRBD1 (5 bases). The sample comprised PBMCs. This TCR was sampled from a male donor in good health and CMV-seropositive. The CDR3: CASRGDLNTEAFF. DNA for the CDR3: TGTGCCAGCAGAGGGGATCTTAACACTGAAGCTTTCTTT.